The 27 T cell receptor beta chains reported below all come from one sample, sequenced in a study of control samples from healthy donors and cancer patients. Generated by immunoSEQ multiplex PCR, the TCRdb table keeps only in-frame clones and is missing some. The sample has roughly 89,000 clones, 91% seen once; the top ten hold approximately 15%. The specimen sequenced was blood. The receptors were gathered from a man in his forties or fifties in good health.

The chain is built from TRBV27 and TRBJ1-3; D not resolved. Trimming shortened V by 8 bases and J by 2 bases, and 4 bases separated the two germline ends. The CDR3 is made up of 11 amino acids. Germline V lookup: CDR1 MNHEY, CDR2 SMNVEV (reference sequence). CDR3 DNA sequence: TGTGCCAGCGGTGCTGGAAACACCATATATTTT. Its translation: CASGAGNTIYF.

CDR3 protein: CASSVSGTTNYGYTF. CDR3 nucleotide sequence: TGTGCCAGCAGCGTATCCGGGACCACTAACTATGGCTACACCTTC. V gene TRBV9 combines with J gene TRBJ1-2; tentatively, D is TRBD1 (5 bases). V was cut by 1 base and J by 0 bases, with 10 bases left in between. Germline V gene lookup returns CDR1 SGDLS and CDR2 YYNGEE. This CDR3 is built from 15 residues. The whole variable domain, filled in from reference TRBV9 and TRBJ1-2, reads DSGVTQTPKHLITATGQRVTLRCSPRSGDLSVYWYQQSLDQGLQFLIQYYNGEERAKGNILERFSAQQFPDLHSELNLSSLELGDSALYFCASSVSGTTNYGYTFGSGTRLTVV.

V usage is TRBV27 and J usage is TRBJ1-4; TRBD1 might be the D (5 bases). The CDR3 spans 14 residues. The V end was cut by 3 bases, the J end by 7 bases, with 12 bases between. CDR1 and CDR2 (germline): MNHEY, SMNVEV (reference sequence). The CDR3 bases are TGTGCCAGCAGTTTTCAGGGTACCGGTGAAAAACTGTTTTTT. It translates to CASSFQGTGEKLFF.

The chain employs TRBV5-1 and TRBJ2-5; D might be TRBD1 (6 bases). Trimming pared 4 bases from V and 3 bases from J, leaving 16 bases between. This CDR3 has 15 residues. The germline V gene has CDR1 SGHRS and CDR2 YFSETQ. In DNA, the CDR3 is TGCGCCAGCAGCCGGGTGGGCAGGGGAGAAGAGACCCAGTACTTC. Encoded protein: CASSRVGRGEETQYF.

This clone was seen more than once but under ten times. The rearrangement uses TRBV5-1 and TRBJ1-2; no clear D. V lost 1 base, J lost 4 bases, and 8 bases lay in between. The CDR3 spans 13 residues. In germline, CDR1 is SGHRS, CDR2 YFSETQ. Here the CDR3 reads CASSLTNLYGYTF. CDR3 nucleotides: TGCGCCAGCAGCTTGACTAACCTCTATGGCTACACCTTC.

V is TRBV4-1 and J is TRBJ1-2; the D is unclear. V lost 0 bases and J 1 base, leaving 9 bases between the germline ends. Germline CDR1 is MGHRA and CDR2 is YSYEKL. The CDR3 has 15 amino acids. The CDR3: CASSQETGLNYGYTF. The CDR3 region has the DNA TGCGCCAGCAGCCAAGAAACGGGCCTTAACTATGGCTACACCTTC.

This clone showed up just a few times. CDR3 sequence (DNA): TGTGCCAGCAGCCTTACCTCGGACAGGGGGACATCACCCCTCCACTTT. This codes for CASSLTSDRGTSPLHF. The V gene is TRBV2, the J gene TRBJ1-6; 10 nucleotides align to TRBD1. Germline values: CDR1 SNHLY, CDR2 FYNNEI. This CDR3 has 16 residues. The junction had 12 bases not matched to a gene; V was cut back by 6 bases and J by 10 bases.

The chain links TRBV12-3 or TRBV12-4 to TRBJ1-2, with a possible D match to TRBD1 (5 bases). This CDR3 is 13 amino acids long. V was clipped by 9 bases and J by 8 bases, with 19 bases between them. For the CDR3, the DNA is TGTGCCAGTTCATTAGGGGAATCGGTCGGCTACACCTTC. Translation: CASSLGESVGYTF.

The V call is TRBV18, the J call TRBJ1-5, with D possibly TRBD1 on 5 matching bases. Trimming left V 0 bases short and J 7 bases short, with 7 bases between. The length of the CDR3 is 13 residues. The germline gives CDR1 KGHSH, CDR2 LQKENI. The CDR3 region is CASSPPGVQPQHF. Written as DNA, the CDR3 is TGTGCCAGCTCACCACCGGGGGTCCAGCCCCAGCATTTT.

J is TRBJ1-2 and V is TRBV3-1 (or the pseudogene TRBV3-2), with D possibly being TRBD1 (5 bases). The CDR3 totals 15 residues. The V gene's germline CDR1 is LGHDT and CDR2 YNNKEL (reference sequence). V was shortened by 4 bases and J by 5 bases, with 17 bases between the two germline ends. CDR3 residues: CASSPGGAGPYGYTF. DNA of the CDR3: TGTGCCAGCAGCCCGGGAGGGGCAGGGCCATATGGCTACACCTTC.

V is TRBV3-1 (or the pseudogene TRBV3-2) and J is TRBJ1-5; perhaps TRBD1 as D (5 bases). Germline assignment: CDR1 LGHDT and CDR2 YNNKEL (reference sequence). The CDR3 length is 15 residues. V lost 1 base and J 7 bases, leaving 14 bases between the germline ends. CDR3: CASSQGGSPGQPQHF. The CDR3 coding sequence is TGTGCCAGCAGCCAAGGGGGGAGCCCCGGACAGCCCCAGCATTTT.

J is TRBJ1-2 and V is TRBV5-8, with 7 bases fitting TRBD1. This CDR3 contains 13 residues. With V trimmed by 4 bases and J by 4 bases, 4 bases remained unmatched. Germline CDR1 SGHTS, CDR2 YDEGEE. The CDR3, as DNA: TGTGCCAGCAGCCTGACAGGGCCCTATGGCTACACCTTC. Translating gives CASSLTGPYGYTF. The full variable domain, its missing parts supplied by reference TRBV5-8 and TRBJ1-2, is EAGVTQSPTHLIKTRGQQATLRCSPISGHTSVYWYQQALGLGLQFLLWYDEGEERNRGNFPPRFSGRQFPNYSSELNVNALELEDSALYLCASSLTGPYGYTFGSGTRLTVV.

The chain recombines TRBV10-2 with TRBJ2-1, with 11 nucleotides matching TRBD2. Germline lookup yields CDR1 WSHSY and CDR2 SAAADI. J lost 6 bases, V lost 7 bases, and 5 bases had no gene match. The CDR3 length is 14 residues. The CDR3 nucleotides read TGCGCCAGCACCGGGACTAGCGGATTCAATGAGCAGTTCTTC. Translating gives CASTGTSGFNEQFF.

This chain joins TRBV19 and TRBJ1-2, with 8 bases fitting TRBD1. The germline V gene encodes CDR1 LNHDA and CDR2 SQIVND (reference sequence). Unmatched junction bases numbered 7, after V lost 0 bases and J lost 4 bases. This CDR3 is built from 16 residues. The DNA of the CDR3 is TGTGCCAGTAGTATAGATGGGACAGGTCTCTTCTATGGCTACACCTTC. Encoded protein: CASSIDGTGLFYGYTF.

The chain couples TRBV5-4 to TRBJ2-2; the match to TRBD1 covers 7 bases. This CDR3 contains 15 residues. Losses at the gene ends were 4 bases for V and 1 base for J; bases not matched to a gene: 4. CDR1 and CDR2 from the germline V gene are SGHNT and YYREEE (reference sequence). The CDR3 region is CASSIQGRNTGELFF. In nucleotides, the CDR3 is TGTGCCAGCAGCATACAGGGGAGGAACACCGGGGAGCTGTTTTTT. The full variable domain, with the rest looked up from reference TRBV5-4 and TRBJ2-2, is ETGVTQSPTHLIKTRGQQVTLRCSSQSGHNTVSWYQQALGQGPQFIFQYYREEENGRGNFPPRFSGLQFPNYSSELNVNALELDDSALYLCASSIQGRNTGELFFGEGSRLTVL.

The chain combines TRBV5-1 with TRBJ1-1; D may be TRBD1 (5 bases). The CDR3 contains 14 residues. V was pared by 5 bases and J by 0 bases, with 11 bases between. Looked up from germline, CDR1 is SGHRS and CDR2 is YFSETQ. CDR3 coding DNA: TGCGCCAGCAGGAAGGCAGGGATGAACACTGAAGCTTTCTTT. Translation gives CASRKAGMNTEAFF.

The J gene is TRBJ1-2, the V gene TRBV2; no firm D call. CDR3 length equals 12 residues. The V gene's germline CDR1 is SNHLY and CDR2 FYNNEI. V gave up 7 bases and J gave up 3 bases, with 9 bases separating them. CDR3 in DNA: TGTGCCAGCACTGGGTTGGACTATGGCTACACCTTC. Translated, it gives CASTGLDYGYTF.

The chain links TRBV6-1 to TRBJ1-5; TRBD1 might be the D (6 bases). The CDR3 contains 14 residues. Trimming cost V 2 bases and J 4 bases, with 9 bases left between them. CDR1 is MNHNS and CDR2 is SASEGT in the germline V gene. The CDR3 sequence is CASSESRGNQPQHF. The CDR3 nucleotides read TGTGCCAGCAGTGAATCAAGGGGGAATCAGCCCCAGCATTTT.

The genes are TRBV6-5 and TRBJ2-7; tentative D call: TRBD1 (5 bases). CDR1 is MNHEY, CDR2 SVGAGI, per germline. CDR3 length equals 15 residues. The V end lost 6 bases, the J end lost 0 bases, and 15 bases lay between the germline ends. In nucleotides, the CDR3 is TGTGCCAGCAGACCTAGGGGTACCAGCTCCTACGAGCAGTACTTC. Residues: CASRPRGTSSYEQYF.

The chain employs TRBV29-1 and TRBJ1-2; D may be TRBD1 (5 bases). The CDR3 loop spans 12 amino acids. V dropped 6 bases and J dropped 3 bases, with 11 bases sitting between them. Germline-derived CDR1 and CDR2 are SQVTM and ANQGSEA. Here the CDR3 reads CSVGGVDYGYTF. The CDR3 DNA reads TGCAGCGTGGGGGGGGTTGACTATGGCTACACCTTC.

This CDR3 reads CSVQDFSSYNEQFF. In DNA form, the CDR3 reads TGCAGCGTCCAAGACTTTAGCTCCTACAATGAGCAGTTCTTC. The rearrangement uses TRBV29-1 and TRBJ2-1; D remains ambiguous. The V and J ends lost 6 bases and 0 bases respectively, with 12 bases between them. CDR3 length equals 14 residues. CDR1 SQVTM and CDR2 ANQGSEA come from the germline V gene.

This clone showed up just once. The chain uses TRBV11-2 and TRBJ1-1; D is possibly TRBD1 (5 bases). The CDR3 totals 14 residues. Between the trimmed V and J ends, which lost 1 base and 5 bases, there was a span of 11 bases. Germline assignment: CDR1 SGHAT and CDR2 FQNNGV. The CDR3 loop is CASSLGQGRTEAFF. The CDR3 DNA is TGTGCCAGCAGCTTAGGTCAGGGTAGGACTGAAGCTTTCTTT.

The genes are TRBV5-1 and TRBJ1-1, with D hard to call. Germline V gene sequence: CDR1 SGHRS, CDR2 YFSETQ. The CDR3 covers 15 residues. V was trimmed by 2 bases and J by 5 bases, leaving 16 bases between them. In nucleotides, the CDR3 is TGCGCCAGCAGCTTCTTTGGCACCTCGGATACTGAAGCTTTCTTT. This gives the protein CASSFFGTSDTEAFF.

The chain combines TRBV7-2 with TRBJ1-2; D ambiguous. The CDR3 contains 12 residues. V lost 5 bases to trimming and J lost 8 bases, with 12 bases between them. Germline values: CDR1 SGHTA, CDR2 FQGNSA. The CDR3 sequence: CASSEVEGGYTF. CDR3 in DNA: TGTGCCAGCAGCGAGGTCGAAGGCGGCTACACCTTC.

The chain links TRBV6-6 to TRBJ2-7, with 8 bases matching TRBD1. The CDR3 extends over 15 amino acids. The germline gives CDR1 MNHNY, CDR2 SVGAGI (reference sequence). Trimming cost V 0 bases and J 4 bases; bases outside gene matches: 5. In DNA form, the CDR3 reads TGTGCCAGCAGTTACTCGGGCAGGGGGCAGTACGAGCAGTACTTC. This codes for CASSYSGRGQYEQYF.

J is TRBJ2-3 and V is TRBV28, with TRBD2 matching over 12 bases. The V gene end was trimmed by 11 bases and the J gene end by 0 bases; junction bases not matched to a gene: 18. Germline loops: CDR1 MDHEN, CDR2 SYDVKM. The CDR3 loop spans 19 amino acids. The DNA for the CDR3 is TGTGCCCGCCCCCCGGGGGGGCTAGCGGGGGGGAATAGCACAGATACGCAGTATTTT. This encodes CARPPGGLAGGNSTDTQYF.

The V gene is TRBV6-5, the J gene TRBJ2-2; D is ambiguous. The CDR3 covers 13 residues. Deletions cut 5 bases from V and 9 bases from J, with 13 bases between. The germline CDR1 and CDR2 sequences are MNHEY and SVGAGI. CDR3 sequence: CASSKRDGRELFF. In nucleotides, the CDR3 is TGTGCCAGCAGTAAAAGGGATGGCCGGGAGCTGTTTTTT.